Sequencing of this TCR beta chain was carried out in a study of T cells in Graves' hyperthyroidism and ophthalmopathy. The table lists this clonotype with a few counts. Pregnant or lactating patients were excluded, as were those with uncontrolled infection or other autoimmune disease. Using RNA transcripts as the source, TCR beta CDR3 regions were amplified. In the first-round RT-PCR of the TCR CDR3, the HTBI primer set was used. TCRdb analysed the multiplex PCR reads with MiXCR anew, one entry per CDR3 protein. The sample yields some 360,000 distinct CDR3 sequences, over 15% seen once. Germline V gene sequence: CDR1 SGHAT, CDR2 FQNNGV. The ends lost 5 bases at V and 2 bases at J; junction bases unmatched: 5. The CDR3 covers 16 residues.

The chain recombines TRBV11-2 with TRBJ2-1; 11 nucleotides agree with TRBD2. The sample consisted of blood. The clonotype originates from a woman aged 40 to 49 with Graves' ophthalmopathy. CDR3 protein: CASSPIAGGTYNEQFF. The CDR3 region has the DNA TGTGCCAGCAGCCCAATAGCGGGAGGGACCTACAATGAGCAGTTCTTC.